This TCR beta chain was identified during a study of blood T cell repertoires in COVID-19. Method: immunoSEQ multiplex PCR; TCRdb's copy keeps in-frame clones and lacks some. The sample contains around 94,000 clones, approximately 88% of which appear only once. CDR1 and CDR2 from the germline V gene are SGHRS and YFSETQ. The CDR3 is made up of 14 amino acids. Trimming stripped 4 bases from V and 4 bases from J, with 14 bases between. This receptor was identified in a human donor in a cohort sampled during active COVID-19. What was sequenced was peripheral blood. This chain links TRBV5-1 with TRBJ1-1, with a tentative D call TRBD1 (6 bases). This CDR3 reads CASSRTGTTTEAFF. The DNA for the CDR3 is TGCGCCAGCAGCCGCACCGGGACAACCACTGAAGCTTTCTTT.